This TCR beta chain was profiled in a study of neurological immune-mediated disorders (dated by TCRdb to between 2018 and 2021). For the wider study: Among the approximately 35 multiple sclerosis patients, relapsing-remitting MS was present in roughly 30 and secondary progressive MS was present in 3. The cohort was made up of 68 subjects, consisting of 15 or so HAM/TSP patients, roughly 35 multiple sclerosis patients and around 20 healthy controls. Longitudinal samples, technical triplicates and paired sorted CD4+ and CD8+ T-cell subsets, alongside PBMC samples, were included among the approximately 110 TCR-beta libraries. Using UMI-based sequencing, the study compared peripheral blood TCR-beta repertoires from patients with HTLV-I-associated myelopathy (HAM/TSP), patients with multiple sclerosis, and healthy controls. Overall study results and their limits: The highest TCR clonal expansion was observed in HAM/TSP patients, whereas the lowest was observed in MS patients, even when compared with healthy controls. Phylogenetic analysis grouped repertoires from 18 of 34 MS patients into a cluster of related CDR3 sequences, suggesting a possible repertoire-level signature. Across subjects, expanded clones never shared an identical CDR3 amino acid sequence, which suggests that the TCR-beta repertoires in every group were private. The MS cluster showed no association with clinical or MRI features, and the authors stated that larger cohorts are needed.

For unsorted PBMC libraries, 2 million PBMCs were used after storage in RNAlater at -80 degrees C until RNA extraction. Multiple sclerosis patients were enrolled in a US clinical protocol evaluating disease progression by magnetic resonance imaging. Peripheral blood was subjected to Ficoll-Hypaque density gradient centrifugation to isolate PBMCs, which were then cryopreserved in liquid nitrogen. The sample holds many counts of this clonotype. The antigen it recognizes is unknown. Per-base qualities were not stored, and no clone one base away is much larger. To synthesize cDNA, template-switch 5'RACE was performed with a primer carrying a 10-nucleotide random unique molecular identifier so that each TCR transcript was tagged. Every sequencing run yielded over 200 million TCR-beta sequences covering 15-18 subjects. The RNeasy kit was used to extract total RNA. The KAPA Real-time Library Amplification kit was used to amplify TCR-beta VDJ regions with primers for the TCR constant region and the 5'RACE anchor. Sample indexes and Illumina adaptors were added in a first PCR, after which library yield was increased in a second PCR. After Ampure bead purification, the roughly 650 bp TCR product was size-selected on a 2% E-gel SizeSelection system. Before pooling, libraries had their quality checked on a Bioanalyzer, their concentration measured with Qubit, and their quantity determined with the Kapa Library Quantification kit. An Illumina HiSeq 2500 sequenced the libraries paired-end 2 x 150 bp. To increase sequence diversity, roughly 24-30% phiX was spiked into each library pool. Processing in the source paper ran as follows. The quality-filtered reads were processed with the UMI-based MiGEC pipeline, whose error correction step removed more than 85% of the raw TCR sequences. VDJ genes were aligned to IMGT germline references, and clonotypes were defined by unique CDR3 amino acid sequence plus V-J genes. Clonal expansion, Shannon diversity and CDR3 relatedness (CalcPairwiseDistances, ClusterSamples) were evaluated with VDJtools, and phylogenetic trees were built with CLCbio workbench. Using coefficient-of-variation modelling across technical triplicates, the study counted a clone as expanded if it had at least 8 unique UMIs. TCRdb handled the public reads itself, with Q25 trimming in fastp and clone calling in MiXCR, and kept productive beta chains. CDR3 protein duplicates are merged, each entry listing the most common genes and DNA. Here the V and J calls rest on TCRdb's processing, not on the authors' analysis. This sample lists 50,000 to 80,000 distinct CDR3 sequences; under 5% were detected once. Clones ranked in the top ten supply 6.9% of the sample.

For this chain, trimming is 5 bases at the V end and 3 bases at the J end, and the number of junction bases without a gene match is 12. CDR3 length: 17 amino acids, cysteine to phenylalanine. Of all the DNA, just the CDR3 is kept, 51 bases in frame from base 1. CDR1 and CDR2, looked up from the germline V gene, are SGHRS and YFSETQ. The sequence joins TRBV5-1 to TRBJ2-2; the central 8 bases match TRBD1. This receptor was obtained from a man aged 25-45 years with multiple sclerosis. The sequenced sample was PBMCs. The CDR3 region reads CASRSRQGPGDTGELFF. The DNA reads as follows: TGCGCCAGCAGGTCACGACAGGGGCCGGGTGACACCGGGGAGCTGTTTTTT.